These 24 T cell receptor beta chains share one sample of origin, sequenced in a study of cytomegalovirus exposure and HLA in healthy donors. The primer mix had 60 Vbeta and 13 Jbeta primers. Here immunoSEQ multiplex PCR was the method, and the copy in TCRdb shows in-frame clones only, minus some. The sample has about 200,000 clones, roughly 77% seen once. Input material: PBMCs. These receptors were obtained from a woman aged 45-65 years in good health and CMV-seronegative.

The V and J genes are TRBV4-1 and TRBJ1-1; D uncertain. Germline V gene data show CDR1 as MGHRA and CDR2 as YSYEKL. The V end lost 4 bases, the J end lost 3 bases, and 12 bases lay between the germline ends. CDR3 size: 14 residues. The CDR3 spells CASSPGSMDTEAFF. The DNA of the CDR3 is TGCGCCAGCAGCCCTGGTAGCATGGACACTGAAGCTTTCTTT.

The genes are TRBV2 and TRBJ1-2; a possible D gene is TRBD1 (6 bases). Looked up from germline, CDR1 is SNHLY and CDR2 is FYNNEI. The CDR3 runs 13 residues. V was trimmed by 6 bases and J by 7 bases, leaving 15 bases between them. The CDR3 region is CASRLRGEIGYTF. CDR3 DNA sequence: TGTGCCAGCAGACTCAGGGGTGAGATTGGCTACACCTTC.

A few counts support this clone. J is TRBJ1-1 and V is TRBV6-5; D remains ambiguous. CDR1 and CDR2 from the germline V gene are MNHEY and SVGAGI. The CDR3 covers 12 residues. Between the trimmed V and J ends, which lost 6 bases and 7 bases, there was a span of 12 bases. CDR3 nucleotide sequence: TGTGCCAGCAGGCGACAAGACGGTGAAGCTTTCTTT. It yields the protein CASRRQDGEAFF.

This clone was detected only a few times. The chain links TRBV2 to TRBJ1-5; TRBD1 might be the D (5 bases). V lost 2 bases, J lost 3 bases, and 14 bases lay in between. Per germline, CDR1 SNHLY and CDR2 FYNNEI. This CDR3 contains 16 residues. The CDR3 loop is CASSELGRVDNQPQHF. CDR3 nucleotides: TGTGCCAGCAGTGAACTCGGCAGGGTGGACAATCAGCCCCAGCATTTT.

Details on this clone: Distinct nucleotide sequences in the sample also encode this CDR3. The chain has TRBV5-1 and TRBJ2-3; 8 bases match TRBD2. This CDR3 comprises 15 residues. Germline V gene data show CDR1 as SGHRS and CDR2 as YFSETQ. The trim removed 5 bases at V and 4 bases at J, leaving 9 bases unmatched. Here the CDR3 reads CASSFTAGVADTQYF. CDR3 bases: TGCGCCAGCAGTTTTACAGCGGGGGTCGCAGATACGCAGTATTTT.

The chain links TRBV4-1 to TRBJ1-4; weak D call: TRBD1 (5 bases). The V end was cut by 0 bases, the J end by 6 bases, with 14 bases between. Germline CDR1 is MGHRA and CDR2 is YSYEKL. The CDR3 sequence is 16 residues long. The CDR3 spells CASSQDEGQGYEKLFF. In DNA, the CDR3 is TGCGCCAGCAGCCAAGACGAAGGGCAGGGTTATGAAAAACTGTTTTTT.

The V gene is TRBV19, the J gene TRBJ2-5; D is possibly TRBD1 (5 bases). This CDR3 has 12 amino acids. The V end was cut by 6 bases, the J end by 6 bases, with 11 bases between. CDR1 is LNHDA, CDR2 SQIVND, per germline (reference sequence). The CDR3 loop is CASSQGPQTQYF. CDR3 nucleotides: TGTGCCAGTAGCCAGGGCCCGCAGACCCAGTACTTC.

The rearrangement joins TRBV29-1 to TRBJ2-7, with 8 bases that match TRBD2. J was trimmed by 0 bases and V by 6 bases; bases with no gene match: 1. The germline CDR1 and CDR2 sequences are SQVTM and ANQGSEA. The CDR3 extends over 12 amino acids. The DNA for the CDR3 is TGCAGCGTGCTAGCGGGCTCCTACGAGCAGTACTTC. Its translation is CSVLAGSYEQYF.

V is TRBV2 and J is TRBJ1-2, with 8 bases identical to TRBD1. CDR1 and CDR2 (germline): SNHLY, FYNNEI. J was trimmed by 4 bases and V by 6 bases; bases with no gene match: 4. The CDR3 is made up of 13 amino acids. CDR3 DNA sequence: TGTGCCAGCAGGGATGGACAGGGCTATGGCTACACCTTC. Protein product: CASRDGQGYGYTF.

The chain employs TRBV5-1 and TRBJ1-2; 8 bases line up with TRBD1. The CDR3 sequence is 13 residues long. Germline CDR1 is SGHRS and CDR2 is YFSETQ. V lost 2 bases, J lost 6 bases, and 3 bases stayed unmatched. CDR3 DNA: TGCGCCAGCAGCTTTCGGACAGGGAATGGCTACACCTTC. Translating gives CASSFRTGNGYTF.

The V and J genes are TRBV6-6 and TRBJ1-5, with TRBD1 identical over 8 bases. The CDR3 has 14 residues. V dropped 10 bases and J dropped 6; count of bases not matched to a gene: 11. The V gene's germline CDR1 is MNHNY and CDR2 SVGAGI (reference sequence). The CDR3 is CATDRGGSSQPQHF. In DNA form, the CDR3 reads TGTGCCACCGACAGGGGAGGGAGTAGTCAGCCCCAGCATTTT.

The genes are TRBV2 and TRBJ1-4; possible D gene TRBD1, 6 bases. The CDR3 spans 16 residues. Germline CDR1 is SNHLY and CDR2 is FYNNEI. Trimming left V 6 bases short and J 8 bases short, with 22 bases between. The CDR3 spells CASSQQTQGLDEKLFF. Here the CDR3 DNA reads TGTGCCAGCAGCCAACAGACGCAGGGGTTGGACGAAAAACTGTTTTTT.

In its sample, this clone was seen once. V and J are TRBV27 and TRBJ2-7, with 8 bases that match TRBD1. The germline V gene encodes CDR1 MNHEY and CDR2 SMNVEV (reference sequence). The CDR3 consists of 14 residues. V was clipped by 1 base and J by 5 bases; unmatched bases: 4. CDR3 amino acids: CASSLFPGGDEQYF. DNA of the CDR3: TGTGCCAGCAGTTTATTTCCAGGGGGCGACGAGCAGTACTTC.

This chain joins TRBV7-2 and TRBJ2-2; TRBD2 is a possible D gene (5 bases). CDR1 SGHTA and CDR2 FQGNSA come from the germline V gene. Deletions cut 1 base from V and 7 bases from J, with 16 bases between. The CDR3 runs to 16 residues. The chain's CDR3 is CASSLVGSRAGGELFF. Written as DNA, the CDR3 is TGTGCCAGCAGCTTAGTTGGGTCCCGGGCGGGCGGGGAGCTGTTTTTT.

The chain joins TRBV6-6 to TRBJ2-3; tentative D call: TRBD1 (5 bases). Trimming cost V 6 bases and J 0 bases, with 13 bases left between them. Germline loops: CDR1 MNHNY, CDR2 SVGAGI (reference sequence). This CDR3 comprises 15 residues. The CDR3 sequence is CASSHTGLSTDTQYF. CDR3 nucleotides: TGTGCCAGCAGCCATACAGGCCTCAGCACAGATACGCAGTATTTT.

Concerning this clone: The junction differs from germline at one of its ends, possibly a read error. The CDR3 DNA is TGCGCCAGCAGCCAAGCCCGAAGCTACCCCTTC. Its translation is CASSQARSYPF. This chain connects TRBV4-3 to TRBJ1-2; D uncertain. CDR1 is LGHNA, CDR2 YSLEER, per germline. CDR3 length: 11 residues.

This chain joins TRBV19 and TRBJ2-7, with a tentative D call TRBD1 (6 bases). The CDR3 is 14 amino acids. V was trimmed by 2 bases and J by 3 bases, leaving 11 bases between them. CDR1 LNHDA and CDR2 SQIVND come from the germline V gene (reference sequence). The CDR3, as DNA: TGTGCCAGTAGTATATCAGGGGTCAGCTACGAGCAGTACTTC. The encoded protein is CASSISGVSYEQYF.

The gene calls are TRBV28 and TRBJ2-7, with TRBD1 identical over 9 bases. This CDR3 has 15 residues. CDR1 is MDHEN, CDR2 SYDVKM, per germline. Unmatched junction bases numbered 9, after V lost 4 bases and J lost 5 bases. CDR3 bases: TGTGCCAGCAGTTCAGCGGGACAGGGCTGGAACGAGCAGTACTTC. Protein product: CASSSAGQGWNEQYF.

The chain employs TRBV6-5 and TRBJ1-6; D possibly corresponds to TRBD1 (5 bases). With 7 bases removed from V and 10 bases from J, the gap between germline ends came to 20 bases. From germline, CDR1 is MNHEY and CDR2 SVGAGI. This CDR3 has 15 amino acids. CDR3 amino acids: CASMVTESVWSPLHF. In DNA form, the CDR3 reads TGTGCCAGCATGGTGACAGAAAGCGTTTGGTCACCCCTCCACTTT.

The chain carries TRBV2 and TRBJ1-5; D remains ambiguous. CDR1 and CDR2 from the germline V gene are SNHLY and FYNNEI. V dropped 1 base and J dropped 6 bases, with 13 bases sitting between them. The CDR3 is 15 residues long. This CDR3 is CASSEGRIRGQPQHF. CDR3 sequence (DNA): TGTGCCAGCAGTGAAGGAAGGATTCGGGGTCAGCCCCAGCATTTT.

V is TRBV7-9 and J is TRBJ2-5; TRBD1 matches at 8 bases. Trimming cost V 2 bases and J 2 bases; bases outside gene matches: 4. The CDR3 extends over 15 amino acids. Germline V gene lookup returns CDR1 SEHNR and CDR2 FQNEAQ (reference sequence). CDR3 residues: CASSLLTGGQETQYF. For the CDR3, the DNA is TGTGCCAGCAGCTTATTAACAGGGGGGCAAGAGACCCAGTACTTC.

The V call is TRBV7-2, the J call TRBJ2-1, with D unclear. Trimming shortened V by 2 bases and J by 7 bases, and 9 bases separated the two germline ends. Germline V CDR1 and CDR2: SGHTA, FQGNSA. CDR3 length: 13 amino acids. The CDR3 DNA reads TGTGCCAGCAGCTTATTCGCGACTAATGAGCAGTTCTTC. It yields the protein CASSLFATNEQFF.

The rearrangement joins TRBV2 to TRBJ1-1; D may be TRBD1 (5 bases). The germline V and J ends were trimmed by 11 bases and 5 bases, with 15 bases remaining between them. The CDR3 extends over 12 amino acids. The germline V gene has CDR1 SNHLY and CDR2 FYNNEI. In DNA, the CDR3 is TGTGCCGGATCACCTACAGGTACTGAAGCTTTCTTT. Translation: CAGSPTGTEAFF.

There are a few counts of this clone. The chain recombines TRBV11-2 with TRBJ2-4, with TRBD1 identical over 11 bases. CDR3 size: 15 residues. Germline assignment: CDR1 SGHAT and CDR2 FQNNGV. The trim removed 4 bases at V and 3 bases at J, leaving 2 bases unmatched. The CDR3 DNA reads as TGTGCCAGCAGCTCGGGACAGGGGGACAAAAACATTCAGTACTTC. Translating gives CASSSGQGDKNIQYF.